Listed here are 27 T cell receptor beta chains from one sample, sequenced in a study of beta chain features in type 1 diabetes. These TCRs are of unknown antigen specificity. Broader study findings: A moderate, significant TCRB CDR3 shortening appeared in type 1 diabetes across four CD4+ subsets.

As every portion of the isolated RNA was reverse transcribed, the sequencing read expressed TCRB transcripts. Clones were read by immunoSEQ multiplex PCR, and TCRdb kept only the in-frame ones, dropping some. The sample has about 280,000 clones, 15% seen once. Material for sequencing was naive CD4+ T cells from blood. These receptors all stem from a man between 18 and 29 years old with type 1 diabetes.

This clone was seen a few times. CDR3 residues: CASSPDGQPNTEAFF. In DNA, the CDR3 is TGCGCCAGCAGCCCGGACGGACAGCCCAACACTGAAGCTTTCTTT. The chain carries TRBV5-1 and TRBJ1-1, with a possible D match to TRBD1 (6 bases). Germline V gives CDR1 SGHRS, CDR2 YFSETQ. V was cut by 4 bases and J by 2 bases, with 15 bases left in between. The length of the CDR3 is 15 residues. The complete variable domain, with remaining parts taken from reference TRBV5-1 and TRBJ1-1, reads KAGVTQTPRYLIKTRGQQVTLSCSPISGHRSVSWYQQTPGQGLQFLFEYFSETQRNKGNFPGRFSGRQFSNSRSEMNVSTLELGDSALYLCASSPDGQPNTEAFFGQGTRLTVV.

CDR3 bases: TGTGCCAGCAGCTTGTCTAGCGGGGGAGCAAACACCGGGGAGCTGTTTTTT. It is translated as CASSLSSGGANTGELFF. The V gene is TRBV7-9, the J gene TRBJ2-2; 10 bases map to TRBD2. The CDR3 contains 17 residues. Germline lookup yields CDR1 SEHNR and CDR2 FQNEAQ (reference sequence). V trimming: 3 bases; J trimming: 2 bases; junction bases outside the gene matches: 6.

The gene calls are TRBV6-5 and TRBJ2-7; D perhaps matches TRBD2 (5 bases). The CDR3 sequence is 14 residues long. Germline CDR1 reads MNHEY; CDR2 reads SVGAGI. The V gene lost 5 bases and the J gene lost 2 bases, with 13 bases spanning the gap. The CDR3 coding sequence is TGTGCCAGCAGTCAGACGGGGTCTACCTACGAGCAGTACTTC. Amino acids: CASSQTGSTYEQYF.

This clone was seen only a few times. The chain employs TRBV7-2 and TRBJ2-7; 13 positions match TRBD2. The germline V gene has CDR1 SGHTA and CDR2 FQGNSA. The CDR3 contains 14 residues. V shed 6 bases and J 8 bases; nucleotides not matched to a gene: 7. Here the CDR3 DNA reads TGTGCCAGCAGGGGAACTAGCGGGGGGGCCCAGCAGTACTTC. Translating it yields CASRGTSGGAQQYF.

The chain joins TRBV11-2 to TRBJ1-5; D remains unclear. Per the germline V gene, CDR1 is SGHAT and CDR2 is FQNNGV. V lost 0 bases to trimming and J lost 9 bases, with 6 bases between them. The CDR3 totals 12 residues. In nucleotides, the CDR3 is TGTGCCAGCAGCTTAGATCGAGGGCCCCAGCATTTT. It translates to CASSLDRGPQHF.

V usage is TRBV5-6 and J usage is TRBJ1-1; the match to TRBD1 covers 9 bases. Per the germline V gene, CDR1 is SGHDT and CDR2 is YYEEEE. J lost 2 bases, V lost 5 bases, and 4 bases had no gene match. The CDR3 extends over 14 amino acids. The CDR3 loop is CASSMDRGNTEAFF. The CDR3, as DNA: TGTGCCAGCAGTATGGACAGGGGAAACACTGAAGCTTTCTTT. Variable domain in full (rest from reference TRBV5-6 and TRBJ1-1): DAGVTQSPTHLIKTRGQQVTLRCSPKSGHDTVSWYQQALGQGPQFIFQYYEEEERQRGNFPDRFSGHQFPNYSSELNVNALLLGDSALYLCASSMDRGNTEAFFGQGTRLTVV.

This clone was recorded a few times. The chain joins TRBV7-2 to TRBJ1-1; unclear D gene. V dropped 1 base and J dropped 2 bases, with 8 bases sitting between them. The CDR3 has 14 residues. The germline CDR1 and CDR2 sequences are SGHTA and FQGNSA. The CDR3 DNA reads as TGTGCCAGCAGCTTAGTTGGAGCTAACACTGAAGCTTTCTTT. As protein: CASSLVGANTEAFF.

The J gene is TRBJ2-5, the V gene TRBV2; tentatively, D is TRBD1 (6 bases). The CDR3 extends over 14 amino acids. Germline V gene sequence: CDR1 SNHLY, CDR2 FYNNEI. Deletions cut 0 bases from V and 9 bases from J, with 14 bases between. DNA for the CDR3: TGTGCCAGCAGTGAAGCGGCAGGGGTGACGGCCCAGTACTTC. It yields the protein CASSEAAGVTAQYF.

The chain recombines TRBV4-1 with TRBJ2-1; 12 bases agree with TRBD2. After removal of 3 bases from V and 2 bases from J, the junction contained 8 bases not matched to a gene. This CDR3 comprises 18 residues. Germline CDR1 MGHRA, CDR2 YSYEKL. CDR3 region: CASSQRTSGRNPYNEQFF. The CDR3 DNA sequence: TGCGCCAGCAGCCAGAGAACTAGCGGGAGGAATCCCTACAATGAGCAGTTCTTC.

There are a few counts of this clone. Other nucleotide sequences from this sample produce the same CDR3. The V call is TRBV5-1, the J call TRBJ2-3; 9 bases match TRBD2. The J segment lost 3 bases and the V segment lost 4 bases, leaving 0 bases of the junction unmatched. The CDR3 is made up of 13 amino acids. The germline V gene has CDR1 SGHRS and CDR2 YFSETQ. The CDR3 nucleotides are TGCGCCAGCAGCAGCGGGGGGACAGATACGCAGTATTTT. Its translation is CASSSGGTDTQYF.

The table lists this clone with a few counts. The CDR3 reads CASSQRRRDTEAFF. CDR3 nucleotide sequence: TGTGCCAGCAGCCAACGGCGCAGGGACACTGAAGCTTTCTTT. The chain combines TRBV14 with TRBJ1-1; weak D call: TRBD1 (5 bases). This CDR3 has 14 amino acids. Trimming removed 2 bases at V and 3 bases at J, with 10 bases between. Germline CDR1 SGHDN, CDR2 FVKESK.

J is TRBJ2-7 and V is TRBV5-4; 8 positions match TRBD2. Germline lookup yields CDR1 SGHNT and CDR2 YYREEE (reference sequence). Unmatched junction bases numbered 13, after V lost 4 bases and J lost 4 bases. CDR3 length equals 16 residues. CDR3 region: CASSPDVAGGLYEQYF. The CDR3 DNA reads as TGTGCCAGCAGCCCGGACGTGGCGGGAGGATTATACGAGCAGTACTTC. Together with reference TRBV5-4 and TRBJ2-7, the CDR3 gives the full variable domain: ETGVTQSPTHLIKTRGQQVTLRCSSQSGHNTVSWYQQALGQGPQFIFQYYREEENGRGNFPPRFSGLQFPNYSSELNVNALELDDSALYLCASSPDVAGGLYEQYFGPGTRLTVT.

The gene calls are TRBV15 and TRBJ1-2, with 10 nucleotides matching TRBD1. CDR3 size: 18 residues. V was pared by 0 bases and J by 0 bases, with 7 bases of the junction left unmatched. CDR1 is LNHNV and CDR2 is YYDKDF in the germline V gene (reference sequence). The CDR3 nucleotides read TGTGCCACCAGCAGAGAGATGACAGGGGGCTTCTCTAACTATGGCTACACCTTC. Translating gives CATSREMTGGFSNYGYTF.

This clone turned up a few times. The genes are TRBV11-2 and TRBJ1-6; no firm D call. Trimming shortened V by 3 bases and J by 9 bases, and 12 bases separated the two germline ends. The CDR3 extends over 14 amino acids. Per germline, CDR1 SGHAT and CDR2 FQNNGV. The CDR3 nucleotides are TGTGCCAGCAGCTTTTTCGTAGGGAGTTCACCCCTCCACTTT. Its translation is CASSFFVGSSPLHF.

This clone was seen more than once but under ten times. The chain carries TRBV2 and TRBJ2-7; 11 positions match TRBD2. This CDR3 is 15 amino acids long. J was trimmed by 2 bases and V by 6 bases; bases with no gene match: 6. Germline CDR1 SNHLY, CDR2 FYNNEI. CDR3 sequence: CASSPGTSGTYEQYF. The CDR3 DNA reads TGTGCCAGCAGCCCTGGGACTAGCGGAACCTACGAGCAGTACTTC.

Of note for this clone: One junction end disagrees with the germline gene, perhaps due to a read error. The chain links TRBV30 to TRBJ2-4; possibly TRBD1 for D (6 bases). Germline CDR1 is GTSNPN and CDR2 is SVGIG (reference sequence). The CDR3 is made up of 16 amino acids. The CDR3 reads CAWITGSSLAKSIQYF. The CDR3 DNA sequence: TGTGCCTGGATTACAGGGAGCTCGCTAGCCAAAAGCATTCAGTACTTC. The full variable domain, in which reference TRBV30 and TRBJ2-4 provide the parts outside the CDR3, is SQTIHQWPATLVQPVGSPLSLECTVEGTSNPNLYWYRQAAGRGLQLLFYSVGIGQISSEVPQNLSASRPQDRQFILSSKKLLLSDSGFYLCAWITGSSLAKSIQYFGAGTRLSVL.

The rearrangement links TRBV12-5 to TRBJ2-2, with D tentatively TRBD2 (5 bases). Germline V CDR1 and CDR2: LGHNT, FRNRAP. The ends were cut back, 3 bases at V and 7 bases at J, with 9 bases in the middle. The CDR3 spans 13 residues. The DNA of the CDR3 is TGTGCTAGTGGTTTCTCGACTAACGGGGAGCTGTTTTTT. Its protein product is CASGFSTNGELFF. The full variable domain, rest sourced from reference TRBV12-5 and TRBJ2-2, is DARVTQTPRHKVTEMGQEVTMRCQPILGHNTVFWYRQTMMQGLELLAYFRNRAPLDDSGMPKDRFSAEMPDATLATLKIQPSEPRDSAVYFCASGFSTNGELFFGEGSRLTVL.

A few counts support this clone. The genes are TRBV12-5 and TRBJ1-2, with D unclear. Germline V gene data show CDR1 as LGHNT and CDR2 as FRNRAP. This CDR3 region has 14 residues. V gave up 2 bases and J gave up 2 bases, with 9 bases separating them. The CDR3 nucleotides read TGTGCTAGTGGTTTGATTCCGGGGAACTATGGCTACACCTTC. Amino acids: CASGLIPGNYGYTF.

The CDR3: CASGESSYNEQFF. The CDR3 DNA reads as TGTGCCAGCGGGGAGAGCTCCTACAATGAGCAGTTCTTC. The chain is built from TRBV2 and TRBJ2-1; possible D gene TRBD2, 5 bases. This CDR3 is 13 amino acids long. The germline V gene encodes CDR1 SNHLY and CDR2 FYNNEI. Between the trimmed V and J ends, which lost 8 bases and 0 bases, there was a span of 8 bases. The full variable domain, with the rest looked up from reference TRBV2 and TRBJ2-1, is EPEVTQTPSHQVTQMGQEVILRCVPISNHLYFYWYRQILGQKVEFLVSFYNNEISEKSEIFDDQFSVERPDGSNFTLKIRSTKLEDSAMYFCASGESSYNEQFFGPGTRLTVL.

The J gene is TRBJ2-5, the V gene TRBV27, with TRBD2 matching over 13 bases. This CDR3 contains 15 residues. Trimming took 5 bases from V and 8 from J; bases not matched to a gene: 8. Germline loops: CDR1 MNHEY, CDR2 SMNVEV (reference sequence). The CDR3 is CASSETSGGLTTQYF. In DNA, the CDR3 is TGTGCCAGCAGTGAGACTAGCGGGGGGCTAACTACCCAGTACTTC.

The chain is built from TRBV4-3 and TRBJ2-3; D possibly corresponds to TRBD1 (5 bases). V lost 2 bases and J lost 2, with 11 bases in between. CDR1 is LGHNA, CDR2 YSLEER, per germline. This CDR3 contains 15 residues. The CDR3 sequence: CASSQSGINTDTQYF. The CDR3 region has the DNA TGCGCCAGCAGCCAATCAGGGATTAACACAGATACGCAGTATTTT.

This clone has a handful of counts. The rearrangement joins TRBV30 to TRBJ2-2, with 9 bases matching TRBD2. Germline V gives CDR1 GTSNPN, CDR2 SVGIG (reference sequence). This CDR3 comprises 16 residues. V shed 1 base, J shed 7 bases, and the junction held 10 bases outside the gene matches. The CDR3 sequence is CAWSGLAGAQGGELFF. The CDR3 DNA is TGTGCCTGGAGTGGATTAGCGGGGGCCCAAGGCGGGGAGCTGTTTTTT.

The V and J genes are TRBV30 and TRBJ2-5; TRBD1 aligns across 7 bases. The trim removed 4 bases at V and 9 bases at J, leaving 14 bases unmatched. This CDR3 is built from 14 residues. The germline V gene has CDR1 GTSNPN and CDR2 SVGIG (reference sequence). The CDR3 coding sequence is TGTGCCTGGACCCAACTGACAGGGCGCGAGGCCCAGTACTTC. Its translation: CAWTQLTGREAQYF. Complete variable domain (other parts from reference TRBV30 and TRBJ2-5): SQTIHQWPATLVQPVGSPLSLECTVEGTSNPNLYWYRQAAGRGLQLLFYSVGIGQISSEVPQNLSASRPQDRQFILSSKKLLLSDSGFYLCAWTQLTGREAQYFGPGTRLLVL.

The genes are TRBV14 and TRBJ1-1, with D possibly matching TRBD1 (5 bases). V was clipped by 1 base and J by 4 bases, with 10 bases between them. The CDR3 is 14 amino acids. The germline V gene encodes CDR1 SGHDN and CDR2 FVKESK. The CDR3 protein is CASSQVAGTTEAFF. CDR3 nucleotide sequence: TGTGCCAGCAGCCAAGTGGCGGGGACCACTGAAGCTTTCTTT.

This clone was seen a few times. The V gene is TRBV28, the J gene TRBJ2-1; 7 nucleotides align to TRBD1. Germline-derived CDR1 and CDR2 are MDHEN and SYDVKM. Germline trimming cut 8 bases from V and 0 bases from J; bases unmatched to any gene: 10. There are 16 residues in the CDR3. The CDR3 DNA sequence: TGTGCCAGCTACACATCGGGACAGAGCTCCTACAATGAGCAGTTCTTC. It encodes CASYTSGQSSYNEQFF.

The V and J genes are TRBV7-2 and TRBJ2-2; 12 bases line up with TRBD1. The CDR3 extends over 17 amino acids. With 1 base clipped from V and 7 bases from J, the junction kept 7 bases outside the gene matches. CDR1 is SGHTA and CDR2 is FQGNSA in the germline V gene. Written as DNA, the CDR3 is TGTGCCAGCAGCTTAGACCCGGGACAGGGGGCAGGCGGGGAGCTGTTTTTT. It codes for CASSLDPGQGAGGELFF.

In DNA, the CDR3 is TGCAGCGTAAGACTAGCGGAACTAACCGGGGAGCTGTTTTTT. Protein sequence: CSVRLAELTGELFF. This chain links TRBV29-1 with TRBJ2-2, with 9 bases fitting TRBD2. The CDR3 consists of 14 residues. The germline V gene encodes CDR1 SQVTM and CDR2 ANQGSEA. J gave up 5 bases and V 6 bases, and 7 bases lay outside the gene matches.